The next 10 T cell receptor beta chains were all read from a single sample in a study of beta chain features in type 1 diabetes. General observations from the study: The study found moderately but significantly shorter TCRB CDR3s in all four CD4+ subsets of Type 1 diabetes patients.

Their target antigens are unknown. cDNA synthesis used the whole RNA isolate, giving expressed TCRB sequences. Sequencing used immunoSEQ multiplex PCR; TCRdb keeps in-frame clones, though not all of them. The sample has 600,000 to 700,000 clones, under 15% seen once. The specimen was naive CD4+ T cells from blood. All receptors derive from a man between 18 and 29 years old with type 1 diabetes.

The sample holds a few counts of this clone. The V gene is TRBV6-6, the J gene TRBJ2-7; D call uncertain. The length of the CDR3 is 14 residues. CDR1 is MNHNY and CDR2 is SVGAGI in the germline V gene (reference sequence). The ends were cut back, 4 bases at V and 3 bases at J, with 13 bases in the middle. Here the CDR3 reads CASSSPFWRYEQYF. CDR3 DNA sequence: TGTGCCAGCAGTTCACCCTTCTGGCGCTACGAGCAGTACTTC.

CDR3 residues: CASSRQEGNTEAFF. The DNA of the CDR3 is TGTGCCAGCAGTCGTCAAGAGGGGAACACTGAAGCTTTCTTT. The J gene is TRBJ1-1, the V gene TRBV7-2, with no clear D. Germline CDR1 is SGHTA and CDR2 is FQGNSA. CDR3 length: 14 residues. Between the trimmed V and J ends, which lost 6 bases and 1 base, there was a span of 12 bases.

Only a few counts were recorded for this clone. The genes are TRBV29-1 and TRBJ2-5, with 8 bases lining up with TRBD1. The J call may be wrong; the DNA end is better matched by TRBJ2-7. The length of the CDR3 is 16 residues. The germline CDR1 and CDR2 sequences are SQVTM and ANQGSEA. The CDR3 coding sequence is TGCAGCGTTGAGCAAGGACAGGGAGTAGGGGACTACGAGCAGTACTTC. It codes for CSVEQGQGVGDYEQYF.

The CDR3 region has the DNA TGTGCCAGCAGCTTACGGGGCCGCGAGCAGTACTTC. Amino acids: CASSLRGREQYF. The V and J genes are TRBV7-9 and TRBJ2-7; D may be TRBD1 or TRBD2 (5 bases each). This CDR3 contains 12 residues. Germline CDR1 SEHNR, CDR2 FQNEAQ (reference sequence). The V end was cut by 2 bases, the J end by 6 bases, with 8 bases between.

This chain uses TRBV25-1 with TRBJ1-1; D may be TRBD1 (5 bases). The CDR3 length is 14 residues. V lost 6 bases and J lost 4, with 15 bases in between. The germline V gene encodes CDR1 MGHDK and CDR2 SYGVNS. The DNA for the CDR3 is TGTGCCAGCAGCCTCCCCAGGGATGGCACTGAAGCTTTCTTT. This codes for CASSLPRDGTEAFF.

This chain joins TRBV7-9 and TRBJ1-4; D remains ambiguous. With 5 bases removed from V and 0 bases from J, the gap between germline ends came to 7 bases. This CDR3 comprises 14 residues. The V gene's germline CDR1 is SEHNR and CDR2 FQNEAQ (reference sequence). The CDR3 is CASSRVATNEKLFF. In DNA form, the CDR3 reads TGTGCCAGCAGCCGGGTTGCAACTAATGAAAAACTGTTTTTT.

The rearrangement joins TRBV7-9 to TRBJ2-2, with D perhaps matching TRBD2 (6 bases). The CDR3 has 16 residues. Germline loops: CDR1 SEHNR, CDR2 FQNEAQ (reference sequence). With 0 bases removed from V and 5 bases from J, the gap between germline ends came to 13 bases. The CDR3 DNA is TGTGCCAGCAGCTTAGCCCCCGGGAGCCGGACCGGGGAGCTGTTTTTT. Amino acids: CASSLAPGSRTGELFF.

CDR3 DNA: TGTGCCACCAGCAGACACAGGGAGAACACTGAAGCTTTCTTT. Translation gives CATSRHRENTEAFF. V gene TRBV15 combines with J gene TRBJ1-1; tentative D call: TRBD1 (6 bases). This CDR3 region has 14 residues. Trimming removed 2 bases from V and 1 base from J, with 8 bases in between. Germline loops: CDR1 LNHNV, CDR2 YYDKDF (reference sequence).

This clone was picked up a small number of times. Here the CDR3 DNA reads TGCAGCGTTGTGAGGCAGCTTACGACTGAAGCTTTCTTT. Residues: CSVVRQLTTEAFF. This chain links TRBV29-1 with TRBJ1-1; the D is unclear. The CDR3 is made up of 13 amino acids. In germline, CDR1 is SQVTM, CDR2 ANQGSEA. V gave up 4 bases and J gave up 5 bases, with 14 bases separating them.

CDR3 in DNA: TGTGCCAGCAGCTTAGGTACAGGCTCTAACACTGAAGCTTTCTTT. Protein: CASSLGTGSNTEAFF. This chain uses TRBV7-8 with TRBJ1-1; D possibly corresponds to TRBD1 (5 bases). Trimming took 1 base from V and 2 from J, leaving 11 bases between them. The CDR3 covers 15 residues. In germline, CDR1 is SGHVS, CDR2 FQNEAQ.